This T cell receptor beta chain was identified during a study of T-cell reconstitution after alpha-beta-depleted transplantation in children. TCRbeta library construction was performed incorporating unique molecular identifiers. TCRdb recomputed calls from the PCR reads with MiXCR, one row per CDR3 protein. The sample shows approximately 350,000 distinct CDR3 sequences, 13% of them seen only once. CDR3 size: 17 residues. This clonotype was observed many times. This receptor was identified in a human donor who donated a stem cell graft to a child with Fanconi anemia. This sequence joins TRBV21-1 and TRBJ1-5. TRBV21-1 is a documented pseudogene. Specimen: PBMCs, collected from the stem cell graft. The CDR3 sequence: CASSKRVSRALDQPQHF. The CDR3 DNA follows: TGTGCCAGCAGCAAAAGAGTGAGCAGGGCCCTTGATCAGCCCCAGCATTTT.